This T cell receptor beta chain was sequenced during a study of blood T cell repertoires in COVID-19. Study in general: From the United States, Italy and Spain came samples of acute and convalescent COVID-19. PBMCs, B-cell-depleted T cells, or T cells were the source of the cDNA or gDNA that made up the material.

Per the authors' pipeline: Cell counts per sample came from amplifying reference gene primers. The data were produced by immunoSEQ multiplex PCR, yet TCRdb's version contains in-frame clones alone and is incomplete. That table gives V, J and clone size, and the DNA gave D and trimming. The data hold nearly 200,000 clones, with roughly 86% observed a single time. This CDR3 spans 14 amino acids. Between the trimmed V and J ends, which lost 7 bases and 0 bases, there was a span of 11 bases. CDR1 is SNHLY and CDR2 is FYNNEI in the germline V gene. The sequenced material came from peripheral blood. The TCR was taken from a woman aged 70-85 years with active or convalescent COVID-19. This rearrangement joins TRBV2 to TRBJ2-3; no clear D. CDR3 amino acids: CASMGRTSTDTQYF. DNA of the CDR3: TGTGCCAGCATGGGCCGTACTAGCACAGATACGCAGTATTTT.